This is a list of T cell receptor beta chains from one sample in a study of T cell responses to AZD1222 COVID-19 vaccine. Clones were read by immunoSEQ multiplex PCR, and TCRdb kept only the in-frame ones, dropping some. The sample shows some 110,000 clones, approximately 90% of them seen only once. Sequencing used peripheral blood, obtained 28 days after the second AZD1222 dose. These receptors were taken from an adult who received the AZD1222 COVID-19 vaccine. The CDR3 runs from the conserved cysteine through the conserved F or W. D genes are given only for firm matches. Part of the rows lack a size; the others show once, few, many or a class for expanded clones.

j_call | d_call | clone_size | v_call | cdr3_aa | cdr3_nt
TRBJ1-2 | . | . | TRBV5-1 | CASSLVWTPNYGYTF | TGCGCCAGCAGCTTGGTGTGGACCCCTAACTATGGCTACACCTTC
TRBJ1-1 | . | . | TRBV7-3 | CPQRETEAFF | TGTCCCCAGAGGGAAACTGAAGCTTTCTTT
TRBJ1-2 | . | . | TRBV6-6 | CASSSDLGRGYGYTF | TGTGCCAGCAGTTCCGACTTGGGACGGGGCTATGGCTACACCTTC
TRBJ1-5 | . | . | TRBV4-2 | CASSQDTGVSNQPQHF | TGTGCCAGCAGCCAAGATACGGGGGTGAGCAATCAGCCCCAGCATTTT
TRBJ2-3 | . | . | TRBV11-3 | CASSPLSGLATGHTQYF | TGTGCCAGCAGCCCACTTAGCGGTCTGGCGACGGGTCATACGCAGTATTTT
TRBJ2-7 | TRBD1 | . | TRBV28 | CASSSPGQGGSYEQYF | TGTGCCAGCAGTTCCCCGGGACAGGGGGGGTCCTACGAGCAGTACTTC
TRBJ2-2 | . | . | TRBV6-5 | CASSDRDKDTGELFF | TGTGCCAGCAGCGACCGGGACAAAGACACCGGGGAGCTGTTTTTT
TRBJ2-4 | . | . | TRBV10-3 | CAISESQDDSVQYF | TGTGCCATCAGTGAGTCGCAAGACGATTCGGTTCAGTACTTC
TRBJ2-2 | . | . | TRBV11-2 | CASSLGPTGELFF | TGTGCCAGCAGCTTAGGTCCCACCGGGGAGCTGTTTTTT
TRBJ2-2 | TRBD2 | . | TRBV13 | CASRALIAGGAGELFF | TGTGCCAGCAGGGCCCTCATAGCGGGGGGGGCCGGGGAGCTGTTTTTT
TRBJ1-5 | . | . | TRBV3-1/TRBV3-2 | CASSPGIPQPQHF | TGTGCCAGCAGCCCTGGGATACCTCAGCCCCAGCATTTT
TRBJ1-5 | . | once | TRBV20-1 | CSASSQGGQPQHF | TGCAGTGCTAGTTCCCAGGGAGGGCAGCCCCAGCATTTT
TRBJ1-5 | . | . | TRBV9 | CASSFSGTVNQPQHF | TGTGCCAGCAGCTTTTCCGGGACGGTAAATCAGCCCCAGCATTTT
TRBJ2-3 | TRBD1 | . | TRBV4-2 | CASSQVQGASTDTQYF | TGTGCCAGCAGCCAAGTACAGGGGGCGAGCACAGATACGCAGTATTTT
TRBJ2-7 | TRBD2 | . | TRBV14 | CASSQLAGGPNEQYF | TGTGCCAGCAGCCAACTAGCGGGGGGGCCGAACGAGCAGTACTTC
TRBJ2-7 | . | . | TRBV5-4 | CASSFAGGSYEQYF | TGTGCCAGCAGCTTTGCAGGCGGCTCCTACGAGCAGTACTTC
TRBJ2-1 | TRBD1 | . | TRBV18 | CASSANRQGAAEQFF | TGTGCCAGCTCGGCGAACCGACAGGGGGCGGCTGAGCAGTTCTTC
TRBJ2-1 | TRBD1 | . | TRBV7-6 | CASSSLQGASYNEQFF | TGTGCCAGCAGCTCACTACAGGGGGCGTCCTACAATGAGCAGTTCTTC
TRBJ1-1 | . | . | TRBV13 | CASSHTGRGYTEAFF | TGTGCCAGCAGCCATACAGGGCGAGGCTACACTGAAGCTTTCTTT
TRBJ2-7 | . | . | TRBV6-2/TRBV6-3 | CASSKLAYEQYF | TGTGCCAGCAGTAAACTAGCTTACGAGCAGTACTTC
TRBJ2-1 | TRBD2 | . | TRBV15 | CATSREPGGSYNEQFF | TGTGCCACCAGCAGAGAGCCGGGAGGATCCTACAATGAGCAGTTCTTC
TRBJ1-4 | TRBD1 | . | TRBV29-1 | CSVEYRGSEKLFF | TGCAGCGTTGAGTACAGGGGAAGTGAAAAACTGTTTTTT
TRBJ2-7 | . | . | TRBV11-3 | CASSIQGKQYF | TGTGCCAGCAGCATACAAGGGAAGCAGTACTTC
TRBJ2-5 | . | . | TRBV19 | CASSIGGNSETQYF | TGTGCCAGTAGTATCGGGGGAAATTCAGAGACCCAGTACTTC
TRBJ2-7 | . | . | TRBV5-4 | CASSLSQSEQYF | TGTGCCAGCAGCTTGAGTCAAAGTGAGCAGTACTTC
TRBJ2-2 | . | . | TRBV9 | CASSGQANTGELFF | TGTGCCAGCAGCGGACAAGCGAACACCGGGGAGCTGTTTTTT
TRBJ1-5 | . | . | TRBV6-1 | CASSEPGGARPQHF | TGTGCCAGCAGTGAACCGGGCGGGGCCCGGCCCCAGCATTTT
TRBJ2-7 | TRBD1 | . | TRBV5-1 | CASVPGTGNHEQYF | TGCGCCAGCGTCCCCGGGACAGGGAACCACGAGCAGTACTTC
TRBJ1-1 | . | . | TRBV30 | CAWIAGSNTEAFF | TGTGCCTGGATTGCAGGATCGAACACTGAAGCTTTCTTT
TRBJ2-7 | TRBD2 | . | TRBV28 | CASSLLPGLAGIMTYEQYF | TGTGCCAGCAGTTTATTGCCGGGACTAGCGGGAATAATGACCTACGAGCAGTACTTC
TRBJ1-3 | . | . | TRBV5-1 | CASSLTGFYFSGNTIYF | TGCGCCAGCAGCTTGACAGGGTTCTACTTCTCTGGAAACACCATATATTTT
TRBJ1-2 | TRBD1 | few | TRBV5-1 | CASSGGQGVDGYTF | TGCGCCAGCAGCGGCGGACAGGGGGTCGATGGCTACACCTTC
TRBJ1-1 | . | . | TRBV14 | CASSQDLEEIAFF | TGTGCCAGCAGCCAAGATCTTGAGGAGATAGCTTTCTTT
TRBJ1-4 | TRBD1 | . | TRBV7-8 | CASSPLQGALDEKLFF | TGTGCCAGCAGTCCGCTACAGGGGGCCTTGGATGAAAAACTGTTTTTT
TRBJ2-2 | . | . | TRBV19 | CASSIGGTGELFF | TGTGCCAGTAGTATTGGGGGCACCGGGGAGCTGTTTTTT
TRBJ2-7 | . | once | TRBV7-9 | CASSRLLREDYEQYF | TGTGCCAGCAGCCGCCTTTTGAGGGAAGATTACGAGCAGTACTTC
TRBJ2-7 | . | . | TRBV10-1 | CASARGGSSYEQYF | TGCGCCAGCGCCCGGGGCGGAAGCTCCTACGAGCAGTACTTC
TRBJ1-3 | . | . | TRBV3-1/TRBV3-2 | CASSLLTGSGNTIYF | TGTGCCAGCAGCCTACTTACAGGAAGCGGAAACACCATATATTTT
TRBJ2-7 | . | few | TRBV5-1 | CASSLGDAYEQYF | TGCGCCAGCAGCTTGGGGGATGCCTACGAGCAGTACTTC